This T cell receptor (beta chain) was captured in a study of TIL therapy for anti-PD-1-resistant metastatic lung cancer. Time point of the sample: pre-treatment sample, taken before nivolumab and TIL therapy. Tumor tissue came from excised metastases, mostly pleural nodules or supraclavicular lymph nodes. This was the immunoSEQ v3 assay. Each library reached about 2.1 million read pairs, or about 5-6.5 million at deep level. Assay: immunoSEQ multiplex PCR; the TCRdb copy retains only in-frame clones and omits some. The data contain 25,000 to 30,000 clones, over 55% of them singletons. Per the germline V gene, CDR1 is MNHNS and CDR2 is SASEGT. Trimming at V came to 5 bases and at J to 8 bases, leaving 2 bases not matched to a gene. The CDR3 totals 13 residues. The table lists this clone with a count of one.

The sample was tumor tissue, taken at baseline. The TCR sequence derives from a woman between 30 and 80 years old with non-small cell lung cancer. The chain couples TRBV6-1 to TRBJ1-4; 10 nucleotides match TRBD1. The CDR3, as DNA: TGTGCCAGCAGTCGGGGACAGGGGGAAAAACTGTTTTTT. It yields the protein CASSRGQGEKLFF.